This T cell receptor (beta chain) was obtained from a study of T cell clonotyping in hematopoietic cell transplantation. General study findings and limits: Recipient TCR diversity dropped after transplant; expanded clonotypes rose from day 30 to 180.

CDR1 and CDR2 (germline): SGHTA, FQGNSA. The V and J ends lost 2 bases and 4 bases respectively, with 12 bases between them. The CDR3 is made up of 15 amino acids. Sequenced by immunoSEQ multiplex PCR; TCRdb stores in-frame clones only, minus some. The sample records fewer than 15,000 clones, over 70% being singletons. About this clone: No antigen is known for it.

The time point here: recipient sample about 28 days before transplant, after cytoreduction. The sequence was collected from a man aged 60-69 years with acute myeloid leukemia. Some clones in this sample may be carry-over from other donors' samples. The specimen was peripheral blood mononuclear cells, collected before stem cell transplant. This chain uses TRBV7-2 with TRBJ1-5; a possible D gene is TRBD1 (5 bases). The CDR3 DNA sequence: TGTGCCAGCAGCTTAACGGGACGACTAAATCAGCCCCAGCATTTT. This codes for CASSLTGRLNQPQHF.